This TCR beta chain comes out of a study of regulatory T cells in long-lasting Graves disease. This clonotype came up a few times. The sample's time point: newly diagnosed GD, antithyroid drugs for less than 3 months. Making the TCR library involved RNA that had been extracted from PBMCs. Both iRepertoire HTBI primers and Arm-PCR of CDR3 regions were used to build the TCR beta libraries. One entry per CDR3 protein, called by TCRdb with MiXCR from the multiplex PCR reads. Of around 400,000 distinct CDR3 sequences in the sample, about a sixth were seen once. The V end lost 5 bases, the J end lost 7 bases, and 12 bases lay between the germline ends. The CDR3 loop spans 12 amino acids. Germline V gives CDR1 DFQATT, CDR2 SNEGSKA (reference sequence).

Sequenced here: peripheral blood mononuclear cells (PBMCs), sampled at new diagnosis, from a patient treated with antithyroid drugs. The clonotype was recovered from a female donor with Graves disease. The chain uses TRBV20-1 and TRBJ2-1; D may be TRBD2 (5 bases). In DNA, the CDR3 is TGCAGTGCTCCCCCGGGAAGGAATGAGCAGTTCTTC. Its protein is CSAPPGRNEQFF.